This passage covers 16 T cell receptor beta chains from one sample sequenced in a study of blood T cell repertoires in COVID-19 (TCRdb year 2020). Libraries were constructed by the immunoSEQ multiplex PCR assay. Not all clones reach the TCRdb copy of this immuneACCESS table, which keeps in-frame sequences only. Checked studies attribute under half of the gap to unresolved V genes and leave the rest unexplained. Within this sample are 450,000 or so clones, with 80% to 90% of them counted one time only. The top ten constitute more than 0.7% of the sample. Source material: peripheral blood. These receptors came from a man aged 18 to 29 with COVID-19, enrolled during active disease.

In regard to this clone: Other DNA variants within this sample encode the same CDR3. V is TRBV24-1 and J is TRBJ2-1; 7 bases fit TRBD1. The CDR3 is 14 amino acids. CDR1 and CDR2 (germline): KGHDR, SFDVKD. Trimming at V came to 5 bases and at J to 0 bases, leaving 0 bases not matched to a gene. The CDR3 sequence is CATSAGGSYNEQFF. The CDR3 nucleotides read TGTGCCACCAGTGCAGGGGGCTCCTACAATGAGCAGTTCTTC.

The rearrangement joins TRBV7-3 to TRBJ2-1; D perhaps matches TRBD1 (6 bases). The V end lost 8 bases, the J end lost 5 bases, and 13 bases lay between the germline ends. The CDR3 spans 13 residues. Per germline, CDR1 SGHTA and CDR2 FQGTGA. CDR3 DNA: TGTGCCAGCGGATGGGGGCGGGACAATGAGCAGTTCTTC. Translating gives CASGWGRDNEQFF.

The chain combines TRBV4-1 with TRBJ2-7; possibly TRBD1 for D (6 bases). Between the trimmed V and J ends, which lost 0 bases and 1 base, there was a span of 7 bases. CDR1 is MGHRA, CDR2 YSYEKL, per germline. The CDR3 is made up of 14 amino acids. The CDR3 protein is CASSQDTGSYEQYF. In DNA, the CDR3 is TGCGCCAGCAGCCAAGACACAGGGTCCTACGAGCAGTACTTC.

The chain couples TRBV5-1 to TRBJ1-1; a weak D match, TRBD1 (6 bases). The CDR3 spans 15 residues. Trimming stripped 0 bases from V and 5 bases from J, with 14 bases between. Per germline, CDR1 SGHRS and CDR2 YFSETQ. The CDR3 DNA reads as TGCGCCAGCAGCTTGGCCGGGGGGGCGACGACTGAAGCTTTCTTT. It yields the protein CASSLAGGATTEAFF.

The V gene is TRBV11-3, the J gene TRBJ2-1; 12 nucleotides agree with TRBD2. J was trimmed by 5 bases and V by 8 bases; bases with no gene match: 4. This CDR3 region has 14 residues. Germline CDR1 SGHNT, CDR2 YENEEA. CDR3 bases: TGTGCCAGCTCCTGGACTAGCGGGAACAATGAGCAGTTCTTC. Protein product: CASSWTSGNNEQFF.

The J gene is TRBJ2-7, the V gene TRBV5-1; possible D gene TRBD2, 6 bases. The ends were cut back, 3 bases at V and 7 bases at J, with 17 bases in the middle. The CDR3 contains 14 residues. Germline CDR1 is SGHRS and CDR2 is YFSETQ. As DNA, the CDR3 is TGCGCCAGCAGCTCGGGCGGCGGGGAAAGTGAGCAGTACTTC. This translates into CASSSGGGESEQYF. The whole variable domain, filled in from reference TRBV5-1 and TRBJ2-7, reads KAGVTQTPRYLIKTRGQQVTLSCSPISGHRSVSWYQQTPGQGLQFLFEYFSETQRNKGNFPGRFSGRQFSNSRSEMNVSTLELGDSALYLCASSSGGGESEQYFGPGTRLTVT.

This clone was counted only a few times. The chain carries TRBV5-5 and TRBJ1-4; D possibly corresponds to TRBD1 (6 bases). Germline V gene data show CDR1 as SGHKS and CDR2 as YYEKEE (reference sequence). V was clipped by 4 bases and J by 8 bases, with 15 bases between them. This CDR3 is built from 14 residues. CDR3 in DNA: TGTGCCAGCAGCCCACTCGTAGGGACAGAAAAACTGTTTTTT. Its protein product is CASSPLVGTEKLFF.

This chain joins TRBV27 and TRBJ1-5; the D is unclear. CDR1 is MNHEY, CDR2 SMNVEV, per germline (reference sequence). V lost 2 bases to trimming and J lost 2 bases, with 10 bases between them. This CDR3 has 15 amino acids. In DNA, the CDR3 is TGTGCCAGCAGTTTAGACGGGGTTGGCAATCAGCCCCAGCATTTT. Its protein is CASSLDGVGNQPQHF.

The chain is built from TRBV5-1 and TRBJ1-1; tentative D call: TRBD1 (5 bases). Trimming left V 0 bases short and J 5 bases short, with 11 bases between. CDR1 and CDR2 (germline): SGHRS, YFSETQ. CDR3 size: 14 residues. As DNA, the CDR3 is TGCGCCAGCAGCTTGGCGGGGGGAGCGACTGAAGCTTTCTTT. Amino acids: CASSLAGGATEAFF.

This chain's CDR3 is CASSLSSTANTEAFF. The CDR3 DNA sequence: TGTGCCAGCAGCTTAAGTTCCACAGCGAACACTGAAGCTTTCTTT. V and J are TRBV7-9 and TRBJ1-1; no firm D call. Trimming removed 2 bases from V and 1 base from J, with 11 bases in between. Per germline, CDR1 SEHNR and CDR2 FQNEAQ (reference sequence). The CDR3 loop spans 15 amino acids.

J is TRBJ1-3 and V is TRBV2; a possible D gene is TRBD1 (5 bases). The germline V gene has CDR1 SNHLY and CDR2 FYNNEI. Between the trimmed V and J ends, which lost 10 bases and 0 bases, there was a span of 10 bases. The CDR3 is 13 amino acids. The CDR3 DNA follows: TGTGCCACCATGGGGGGCTCTGGAAACACCATATATTTT. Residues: CATMGGSGNTIYF. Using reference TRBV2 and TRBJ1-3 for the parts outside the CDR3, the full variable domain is EPEVTQTPSHQVTQMGQEVILRCVPISNHLYFYWYRQILGQKVEFLVSFYNNEISEKSEIFDDQFSVERPDGSNFTLKIRSTKLEDSAMYFCATMGGSGNTIYFGEGSWLTVV.

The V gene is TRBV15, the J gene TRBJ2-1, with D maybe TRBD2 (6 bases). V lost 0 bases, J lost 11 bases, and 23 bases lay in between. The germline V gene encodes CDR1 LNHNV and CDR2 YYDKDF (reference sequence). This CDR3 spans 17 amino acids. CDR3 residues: CATSRDRTSSAIYKQFF. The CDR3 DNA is TGTGCCACCAGCAGAGATCGAACTAGCAGCGCCATTTATAAGCAGTTCTTC.

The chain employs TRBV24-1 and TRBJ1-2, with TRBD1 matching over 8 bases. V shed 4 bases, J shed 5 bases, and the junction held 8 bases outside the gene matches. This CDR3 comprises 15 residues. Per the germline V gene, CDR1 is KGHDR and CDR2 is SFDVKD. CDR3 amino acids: CATSENGQGEYGYTF. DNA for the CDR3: TGTGCCACCAGTGAGAATGGACAGGGAGAGTATGGCTACACCTTC.

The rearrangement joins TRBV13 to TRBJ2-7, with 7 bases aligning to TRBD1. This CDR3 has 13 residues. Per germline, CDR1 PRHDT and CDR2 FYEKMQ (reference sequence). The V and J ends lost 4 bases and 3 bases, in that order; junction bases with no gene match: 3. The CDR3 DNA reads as TGTGCCAGCAGCTCGGGACAGAACTACGAGCAGTACTTC. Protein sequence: CASSSGQNYEQYF.

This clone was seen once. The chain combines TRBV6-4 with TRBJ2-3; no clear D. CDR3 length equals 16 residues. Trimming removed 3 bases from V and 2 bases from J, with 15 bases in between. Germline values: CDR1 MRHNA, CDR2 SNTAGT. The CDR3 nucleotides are TGTGCCAGCAGTGAGGGCAGGTCCTCTTTCACAGATACGCAGTATTTT. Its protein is CASSEGRSSFTDTQYF.

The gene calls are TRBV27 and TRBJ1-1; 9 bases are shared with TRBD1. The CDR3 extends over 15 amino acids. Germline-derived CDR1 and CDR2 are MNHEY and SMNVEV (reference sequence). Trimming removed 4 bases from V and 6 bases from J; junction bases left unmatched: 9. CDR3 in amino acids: CASSSIQGAGAEAFF. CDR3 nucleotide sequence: TGTGCCAGCAGTTCGATACAGGGGGCTGGGGCTGAAGCTTTCTTT.